This T cell receptor (beta chain) was captured by sequencing in a study of T cells expressing NK-cell markers (dated by TCRdb to about 2020). As for the study more broadly: Seven to nine donors provided sorted CD3+CD56+NKG2C+, CD3+CD56+NKG2C- and CD3+CD56-NKG2C+ T-cell subsets, whose TCR beta-chain repertoires were profiled. Of the eight sequenced donors, seven were found to be HCMV-seropositive and one was found to be HCMV-seronegative. The study sequenced eight donors, all healthy volunteers chosen at random: three men and five women. The libraries were sequenced on Illumina HiSeq 2000/2500, MiSeq or NextSeq, producing 2 x 150 bp reads. The paper's findings and limits, for the study overall: Those dominant clonotypes were again the most abundant among CD3+CD56-NKG2C+ cells in four donors, at about 25-60.1%. Whether the expanded NKG2C-expressing T cell clones were specific for HCMV antigens remained unclear. In six donors, the dominant CD3+CD56+NKG2C+ clonotypes were among the top 10 CD8+ clonotypes and accounted for roughly 1.0-7.5% of CD8+ T cells.

As regards this clonotype: This receptor's antigen is unknown.

The sequencer was an Illumina HiSeq 2000. TCR beta cDNA libraries were made by 5'RACE template switching that added a universal primer site and unique molecular identifiers. Synthesis of cDNA was primed from the TCR beta constant segment and was followed by two consecutive PCR amplification steps. Regarding the original processing steps: MIGEC was used to demultiplex reads and group reads by UMI, and MiTCR was used to assemble and quantify clonotypes. To remove erroneous sequences, TCR cDNA sequences were retained only when supported by two or more reads. The tcR package was used for downstream repertoire analysis, with clonotypes matched between fractions based on CDR3 nucleotide sequence plus V segment. VDJmatch was used to annotate antigen specificity against VDJdb, with one amino acid substitution in CDR3 allowed. Once TCRdb had reprocessed the reads, it stored one entry per CDR3 protein sequence and supplied no DNA. The V and J calls shown here were made by TCRdb, not taken from the authors' results. This specimen's table enumerates about 170,000 distinct CDR3 sequences. Together, the top ten hold 20% of the sample.

A commercial ELISA kit detecting HCMV-specific IgG in serum was used to determine HCMV serostatus. Peripheral blood mononuclear cells were isolated from blood by Ficoll density gradient centrifugation. The CDR3 measures 15 amino acids from cysteine to phenylalanine. There is no recorded DNA. The germline V gene gives CDR1 as LGHNA and CDR2 as YNFKEQ. This TCR was sampled from a man aged 18-69 years in good health. The sample taken for sequencing was blood T cells: a sorted CD56 or NKG2C T cell subset, CD4+ or CD8+ T cells, or bulk PBMC T cells (not recorded which). The rearrangement combines TRBV4-2 with TRBJ2-7; TCRdb lists TRBD2, though no DNA is available to test this call. CDR3 protein: CASSQEASGSYEQYF.